The 20 T cell receptor beta chains presented below share a single source sample, sequenced in a study of shared clonotypes between healthy human individuals (dated by TCRdb to the early 2020s). The library was generated by the immunoSEQ multiplex PCR assay. Here the immuneACCESS table is served through TCRdb, limited to in-frame sequences with V and J called. Missing clones are a known gap in these copies; in checked studies unresolved V genes cover under half, and the rest lacks a known reason. The sample yields 900,000 to 1,200,000 clones; 78% were counted once. The ten largest make up roughly 0.57% of the sample. The sequenced material came from memory CD4+ T cells from PBMCs. Explained via the paper, the cell subset or site label denotes: CD45RA-negative fraction. The receptors shown here come from a man younger than 35 in good health. Some clones in this sample may be carry-over from other donors' samples.

The chain employs TRBV19 and TRBJ2-7; 7 nucleotides agree with TRBD1. The CDR3 length is 14 residues. The J segment lost 3 bases and the V segment lost 10 bases, leaving 12 bases of the junction unmatched. Germline CDR1 reads LNHDA; CDR2 reads SQIVND (reference sequence). CDR3 loop: CATALNSGGYEQYF. In nucleotides, the CDR3 is TGTGCCACCGCACTTAATTCAGGGGGCTACGAGCAGTACTTC.

This chain joins TRBV5-1 and TRBJ2-5; D possibly corresponds to TRBD2 (6 bases). Between the trimmed V and J ends, which lost 2 bases and 3 bases, there was a span of 14 bases. In germline, CDR1 is SGHRS, CDR2 YFSETQ. The CDR3 is 15 residues long. The CDR3: CASSFQGLPKETQYF. The DNA for the CDR3 is TGCGCCAGCAGCTTTCAGGGACTCCCCAAAGAGACCCAGTACTTC.

The rearrangement links TRBV4-1 to TRBJ2-2; TRBD2 is a possible D gene (5 bases). In germline, CDR1 is MGHRA, CDR2 YSYEKL. The CDR3 totals 17 residues. Trimming removed 1 base from V and 1 base from J, with 13 bases in between. In DNA form, the CDR3 reads TGCGCCAGCAGCCAAGGCCTTCGAGGGCAGAACACCGGGGAGCTGTTTTTT. Amino acids: CASSQGLRGQNTGELFF.

The rearrangement uses TRBV6-5 and TRBJ1-5; 8 bases are shared with TRBD1. V shed 6 bases, J shed 5 bases, and the junction held 6 bases outside the gene matches. CDR1 and CDR2 from the germline V gene are MNHEY and SVGAGI. There are 14 residues in the CDR3. The DNA of the CDR3 is TGTGCCAGCAGCCCCGGGACAGGATATCAGCCCCAGCATTTT. It is translated as CASSPGTGYQPQHF.

The V and J genes are TRBV7-2 and TRBJ1-2; D may be TRBD1 (5 bases). This CDR3 region has 15 residues. Germline values: CDR1 SGHTA, CDR2 FQGNSA. Trimming took off 0 bases at V and 0 bases at J, with 8 bases between the two ends. DNA of the CDR3: TGTGCCAGCAGCTTAGCCGGGGCCCCTAACTATGGCTACACCTTC. It specifies CASSLAGAPNYGYTF.

This clone was seen more than once but under ten times. A much more abundant neighbour one base away suggests this may be a read error. Other DNA sequences in this specimen translate into the identical CDR3. The V gene is TRBV7-9, the J gene TRBJ1-2; D call uncertain. This CDR3 is built from 12 residues. The V gene's germline CDR1 is SEHNR and CDR2 FQNEAQ (reference sequence). The CDR3 DNA reads TGCGCCAGCAGCTTAGAAAAGGGTACCAACACCTTC. Translating gives CASSLEKGTNTF.

Remarks on this clone: The same CDR3 arises from other DNA sequences in this sample as well. V usage is TRBV7-3 and J usage is TRBJ2-3; perhaps TRBD2 as D (6 bases). Germline CDR1 and CDR2: SGHTA and FQGTGA. The CDR3 runs 14 residues. V was shortened by 0 bases and J by 4 bases, with 8 bases between the two germline ends. CDR3 DNA sequence: TGTGCCAGCAGCTTAACACGGGACTCAGATACGCAGTATTTT. Protein sequence: CASSLTRDSDTQYF.

This chain links TRBV9 with TRBJ2-1, with 11 bases fitting TRBD1. V gave up 3 bases and J gave up 12 bases; unmatched junction bases: 20. The CDR3 runs 18 residues. The germline CDR1 and CDR2 sequences are SGDLS and YYNGEE. CDR3 in amino acids: CASSAQPPDRGPLGRQFF. The CDR3 nucleotides are TGTGCCAGCAGCGCCCAACCCCCGGACAGGGGGCCCCTGGGGAGGCAGTTCTTC.

V usage is TRBV15 and J usage is TRBJ2-1, with 12 bases lining up with TRBD1. The V gene end was trimmed by 0 bases and the J gene end by 9 bases; junction bases not matched to a gene: 3. The germline gives CDR1 LNHNV, CDR2 YYDKDF (reference sequence). This CDR3 is built from 15 residues. The CDR3 sequence is CATSREGTGGFEQFF. The CDR3 region has the DNA TGTGCCACCAGCAGAGAAGGGACAGGGGGCTTTGAGCAGTTCTTC.

Only a few counts were recorded for this clone. The CDR3 coding sequence is TGTGCCAGTAGTATAATACACTATGGCTACACCTTC. Amino acid sequence: CASSIIHYGYTF. The chain links TRBV19 to TRBJ1-2; D unclear. The germline V gene has CDR1 LNHDA and CDR2 SQIVND (reference sequence). Trimming removed 2 bases from V and 3 bases from J, with 4 bases in between. This CDR3 region has 12 residues.

With respect to this clone: One end of the junction does not line up with germline, which may come from a read error. The rearrangement links TRBV7-2 to TRBJ2-7, with 12 bases lining up with TRBD2. CDR3 length: 13 amino acids. Germline-derived CDR1 and CDR2 are SGHTA and FQGNSA. DNA of the CDR3: TGTGCCAGCAGCACAGGACTAGCGGGACCACCAATATTC. Protein product: CASSTGLAGPPIF. The whole variable domain, filled in from reference TRBV7-2 and TRBJ2-7, reads GAGVSQSPSNKVTEKGKDVELRCDPISGHTALYWYRQSLGQGLEFLIYFQGNSAPDKSGLPSDRFSAERTGGSVSTLTIQRTQQEDSAVYLCASSTGLAGPPIFGPGTRLTVT.

This clone was observed once. The chain uses TRBV28 and TRBJ2-7, with D unclear. CDR3 size: 11 residues. Trimming shortened V by 2 bases and J by 7 bases, and 6 bases separated the two germline ends. Per the germline V gene, CDR1 is MDHEN and CDR2 is SYDVKM. CDR3 DNA sequence: TGTGCCAGCAGTTTAGAATGGGAGCAGTACTTC. Protein product: CASSLEWEQYF.

This chain uses TRBV7-7 with TRBJ2-5; D is undetermined. CDR3 length: 13 amino acids. V was cut by 2 bases and J by 5 bases, with 9 bases left in between. Germline values: CDR1 SSHAT, CDR2 FNYEAQ (reference sequence). CDR3 bases: TGTGCCAGCAGCTTAAATTGGTGGGAGACCCAGTACTTC. Its translation is CASSLNWWETQYF.

This clone was counted once. The chain links TRBV30 to TRBJ2-7; D might be TRBD2 (5 bases). The CDR3 has 13 amino acids. CDR1 and CDR2 (germline): GTSNPN, SVGIG (reference sequence). V dropped 2 bases and J dropped 8 bases, with 16 bases sitting between them. CDR3 DNA: TGTGCCTGGAGTATCCGCCTGAGGGAGAAGCAGTACTTC. Protein product: CAWSIRLREKQYF.

This clone was counted at least ten times. The same CDR3 is also encoded by other DNA sequences in this sample. V usage is TRBV6-6 and J usage is TRBJ2-7, with 7 nucleotides matching TRBD1. Germline V gene lookup returns CDR1 MNHNY and CDR2 SVGAGI (reference sequence). With V trimmed by 5 bases and J by 0 bases, 4 bases remained unmatched. The CDR3 runs 14 residues. The CDR3 coding sequence is TGTGCCAGCAGTCGGACAGGCGACTCCTACGAGCAGTACTTC. It is translated as CASSRTGDSYEQYF.

The chain is built from TRBV7-9 and TRBJ2-1; D tentatively fits TRBD1 or TRBD2 (5 bases each). V lost 4 bases, J lost 8 bases, and 18 bases lay in between. Germline V gives CDR1 SEHNR, CDR2 FQNEAQ (reference sequence). This CDR3 region has 15 residues. CDR3 coding DNA: TGTGCCAGCAGCTCCCGCCGGGACGGGCCGGATGAGCAGTTCTTC. Protein: CASSSRRDGPDEQFF.

To note about this clone: A read error is possible here, since a much larger clone lies one base away. The V gene is TRBV7-9, the J gene TRBJ1-2; D gene unclear. The germline CDR1 and CDR2 sequences are SEHNR and FQNEAQ (reference sequence). This CDR3 is 16 amino acids long. This CDR3 reads CACSFRDGSTNYGYTF. For the CDR3, the DNA is TGTGCCTGCAGCTTTAGAGACGGAAGTACTAACTATGGCTACACCTTC.

The table lists this clone with a count of one. The chain uses TRBV9 and TRBJ2-6; 7 bases map to TRBD2. The trim removed 4 bases at V and 3 bases at J, leaving 10 bases unmatched. The length of the CDR3 is 17 residues. Per germline, CDR1 SGDLS and CDR2 YYNGEE. CDR3 coding DNA: TGTGCCAGCAGCCCCGGGGAGGGGAGGGTTGGGGCCAACGTCCTGACTTTC. Amino acid sequence: CASSPGEGRVGANVLTF.

This clone was observed at least ten times. The V and J genes are TRBV28 and TRBJ1-1; TRBD1 might be the D (5 bases). The CDR3 totals 11 residues. Trimming took off 2 bases at V and 13 bases at J, with 11 bases between the two ends. Germline CDR1 reads MDHEN; CDR2 reads SYDVKM. The DNA for the CDR3 is TGTGCCAGCAGTTTAGCGGGGGAGGGTTTCTTT. Its translation is CASSLAGEGFF.

The chain carries TRBV28 and TRBJ2-7; 12 nucleotides match TRBD2. Germline V CDR1 and CDR2: MDHEN, SYDVKM. V dropped 3 bases and J dropped 4; count of bases not matched to a gene: 4. The CDR3 extends over 15 amino acids. This CDR3 reads CASSFGGLAGYEQYF. The CDR3 DNA follows: TGTGCCAGCAGTTTCGGGGGACTAGCGGGTTACGAGCAGTACTTC.